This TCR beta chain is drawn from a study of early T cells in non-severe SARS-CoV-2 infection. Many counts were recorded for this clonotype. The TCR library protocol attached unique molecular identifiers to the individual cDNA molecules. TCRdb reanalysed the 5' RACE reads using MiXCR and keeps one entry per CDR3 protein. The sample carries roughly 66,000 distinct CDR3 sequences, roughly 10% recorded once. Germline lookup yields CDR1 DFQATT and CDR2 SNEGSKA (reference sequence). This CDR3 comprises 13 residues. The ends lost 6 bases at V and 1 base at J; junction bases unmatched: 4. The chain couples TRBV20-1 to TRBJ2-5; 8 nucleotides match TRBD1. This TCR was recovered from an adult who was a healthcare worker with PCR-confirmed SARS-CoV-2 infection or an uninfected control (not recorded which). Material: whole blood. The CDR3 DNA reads TGCAGTGCCCTCACAGGGGGCCAAGAGACCCAGTACTTC. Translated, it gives CSALTGGQETQYF.